The 5 T cell receptor beta chains presented below share a single source sample, sequenced in a study of blood T cell repertoires in COVID-19. Measured with immunoSEQ multiplex PCR; TCRdb has only the in-frame clones, and not every one. The sample has around 270,000 clones, 80% to 90% seen once. The sample was peripheral blood. These receptors were obtained from a man aged 25 to 45 with acute or convalescent COVID-19.

J is TRBJ2-2 and V is TRBV28, with D possibly matching TRBD2 (6 bases). CDR1 and CDR2 (germline): MDHEN, SYDVKM. The CDR3 is 15 amino acids. V lost 9 bases to trimming and J lost 0 bases, with 14 bases between them. The CDR3 spells CASRLAGSNTGELFF. The CDR3 DNA reads TGTGCCAGTAGATTGGCGGGATCGAACACCGGGGAGCTGTTTTTT.

The chain recombines TRBV7-2 with TRBJ2-1, with 7 bases that match TRBD2. There are 13 residues in the CDR3. After removal of 1 base from V and 10 bases from J, the junction contained 4 bases not matched to a gene. Germline CDR1 SGHTA, CDR2 FQGNSA. CDR3 nucleotide sequence: TGTGCCAGCAGCTTAGATCGGGGAGGGGAGCAGTTCTTC. Translation gives CASSLDRGGEQFF.

This chain joins TRBV2 and TRBJ1-1; 8 positions match TRBD1. V trimming: 6 bases; J trimming: 4 bases; junction bases outside the gene matches: 4. CDR3 size: 13 residues. The V gene's germline CDR1 is SNHLY and CDR2 FYNNEI. The CDR3 sequence is CASRGTGPTEAFF. The CDR3 DNA is TGTGCCAGCAGGGGGACAGGCCCCACTGAAGCTTTCTTT.

Details on this clone: Other nucleotide sequences from this sample produce the same CDR3. This sequence joins TRBV2 and TRBJ2-3, with 9 bases identical to TRBD2. The CDR3 has 14 amino acids. Germline CDR1 SNHLY, CDR2 FYNNEI. The V gene end was trimmed by 8 bases and the J gene end by 0 bases; junction bases not matched to a gene: 3. DNA for the CDR3: TGTGCCAGCCGGCTAGCGGGAAGCACAGATACGCAGTATTTT. This gives the protein CASRLAGSTDTQYF.

The CDR3 loop is CASSLPKGGTGELFF. The CDR3 nucleotides read TGTGCCAGCAGCCTCCCCAAAGGGGGTACCGGGGAGCTGTTTTTT. This rearrangement joins TRBV11-2 to TRBJ2-2, with D perhaps matching TRBD1 (6 bases). The CDR3 extends over 15 amino acids. CDR1 and CDR2 (germline): SGHAT, FQNNGV. V lost 5 bases and J 5 bases, leaving 15 bases between the germline ends.